The 6 T cell receptor beta chains below come from one sample, sequenced in a study of human T cells and chemical hapten exposure. Each CDR3 protein gets one entry after TCRdb re-called the RACE reads with MiXCR. The table shows fewer than 200,000 distinct CDR3 sequences, with 25% to 30% occurring only once. Time point defined: pre-sensitization, week 0. Treatment reported: therapeutic diphenylcyclopropenone sensitization with weekly scalp DPC. Sequenced material: whole blood, taken in connection with sensitization to the hapten diphenylcyclopropenone (DPC). Receptor source: a young woman with alopecia areata. Some clones in this sample may be carry-over from other donors' samples.

This chain connects TRBV29-1 to TRBJ2-3; D gene uncertain. The CDR3 covers 13 residues. Trimming stripped 4 bases from V and 2 bases from J, with 10 bases between. CDR1 is SQVTM, CDR2 ANQGSEA, per germline. CDR3 sequence reads: CSVGQLSTDTQYF. The CDR3 nucleotides read TGCAGCGTTGGCCAGCTGTCCACAGATACGCAGTATTTT.

V gene TRBV7-2 combines with J gene TRBJ2-7; 10 bases map to TRBD2. CDR3 length: 15 amino acids. Trimming cost V 5 bases and J 2 bases; bases outside gene matches: 6. Looked up from germline, CDR1 is SGHTA and CDR2 is FQGNSA. Here the CDR3 DNA reads TGTGCCAGCAGCACGGGACTAGCGTTTACCTACGAGCAGTACTTC. It encodes CASSTGLAFTYEQYF.

V is TRBV15 and J is TRBJ2-1, with unresolved D. V lost 5 bases, J lost 0 bases, and 11 bases lay in between. This CDR3 region has 15 residues. The germline gives CDR1 LNHNV, CDR2 YYDKDF (reference sequence). The CDR3 DNA reads TGTGCCACCAGCGGGTGGAGAAGCTCCTACAATGAGCAGTTCTTC. Translated: CATSGWRSSYNEQFF.

The chain has TRBV5-4 and TRBJ2-7; TRBD1 matches 11 bases. J gave up 5 bases and V 0 bases, and 4 bases lay outside the gene matches. This CDR3 comprises 15 residues. CDR1 is SGHNT and CDR2 is YYREEE in the germline V gene (reference sequence). In DNA, the CDR3 is TGTGCCAGCAGCTTGGGGGGACAGGGGGGCGACGAGCAGTACTTC. Amino acids: CASSLGGQGGDEQYF.

This chain connects TRBV20-1 to TRBJ2-3, with TRBD2 matching 8 bases. The CDR3 contains 17 residues. Germline V gene lookup returns CDR1 DFQATT and CDR2 SNEGSKA (reference sequence). Trimming took 3 bases from V and 4 from J; bases not matched to a gene: 15. DNA for the CDR3: TGCAGTGCTAGCATCACCCTTCGGGGGGGCGGGGCAGATACGCAGTATTTT. Translated, it gives CSASITLRGGGADTQYF.

The V and J genes are TRBV20-1 and TRBJ1-5; no firm D call. Germline V gives CDR1 DFQATT, CDR2 SNEGSKA (reference sequence). V lost 0 bases to trimming and J lost 12 bases, with 12 bases between them. This CDR3 comprises 12 residues. The CDR3, as DNA: TGCAGTGCTAGAGATCTCCGGGATTACCAGCATTTT. It is translated as CSARDLRDYQHF.